These 21 T cell receptor beta chains came from one sample sequenced in a study of monozygotic twins with inflammatory bowel disease. TCRdb re-called the 5' RACE reads and shows each CDR3 protein once, DNA omitted. The sample includes fewer than 400,000 distinct CDR3 sequences. The material sequenced was blood. The source of these receptors is a human donor with ulcerative colitis or Crohn's disease, or a healthy co-twin of an affected twin (not recorded which).

This chain joins TRBV3-1 and TRBJ1-1; with no DNA, the TCRdb D assignment of TRBD1 cannot be verified. Germline V gene sequence: CDR1 LGHDT, CDR2 YNNKEL (reference sequence). This CDR3 is built from 17 residues. CDR3 sequence: CASSQEGPRGLFTEAFF. Complete variable domain (other parts from reference TRBV3-1 and TRBJ1-1): DTAVSQTPKYLVTQMGNDKSIKCEQNLGHDTMYWYKQDSKKFLKIMFSYNNKELIINETVPNRFSPKSPDKAHLNLHINSLELGDSAVYFCASSQEGPRGLFTEAFFGQGTRLTVV.

The rearrangement joins TRBV20-1 to TRBJ2-3; lacking DNA, the TRBD2 call made by TCRdb goes unchecked. From germline, CDR1 is DFQATT and CDR2 SNEGSKA (reference sequence). This CDR3 region has 15 residues. The CDR3 spells CSANSVRGLVDTQYF.

The V call is TRBV5-1, the J call TRBJ2-1; TCRdb gives TRBD1 as the D gene, but with no DNA this cannot be confirmed. This CDR3 region has 15 residues. Germline V CDR1 and CDR2: SGHRS, YFSETQ. CDR3 amino acids: CASSFGGTGSNEQFF.

The V call is TRBV7-2, the J call TRBJ2-1. Germline V CDR1 and CDR2: SGHTA, FQGNSA. The CDR3 contains 13 residues. This CDR3 is CASSWVVLDEQFF.

The V gene is TRBV5-5, the J gene TRBJ2-5. This CDR3 is 15 amino acids long. Germline V gene sequence: CDR1 SGHKS, CDR2 YYEKEE (reference sequence). The CDR3: CASSFFGGNQETQYF.

The chain recombines TRBV9 with TRBJ1-2; TCRdb designates TRBD1, a call that cannot be tested without DNA. Germline V gene lookup returns CDR1 SGDLS and CDR2 YYNGEE. The CDR3 extends over 13 amino acids. Here the CDR3 reads CASSSEVGGGYTF.

This chain uses TRBV29-1 with TRBJ2-3; the TCRdb call, TRBD1, lacks DNA for checking. Looked up from germline, CDR1 is SQVTM and CDR2 is ANQGSEA. The CDR3 spans 14 residues. The CDR3 is CSFREGGRSGTQYF.

The chain has TRBV3-1 and TRBJ1-2; lacking DNA, the TRBD1 call made by TCRdb goes unchecked. Germline V gene lookup returns CDR1 LGHDT and CDR2 YNNKEL (reference sequence). The CDR3 runs to 12 residues. This CDR3 reads CASRHGQDGYTF.

The chain carries TRBV5-1 and TRBJ2-7. The CDR3 has 14 residues. Looked up from germline, CDR1 is SGHRS and CDR2 is YFSETQ. The CDR3 sequence is CASSLGRYFDEQYF.

This chain joins TRBV7-2 and TRBJ1-1; TCRdb names TRBD1, which stays unverified in the absence of DNA. Germline V lookup: CDR1 SGHTA, CDR2 FQGNSA. The CDR3 length is 14 residues. CDR3: CASSFFRGNTEAFF. The full variable domain, completed using reference TRBV7-2 and TRBJ1-1, is GAGVSQSPSNKVTEKGKDVELRCDPISGHTALYWYRQSLGQGLEFLIYFQGNSAPDKSGLPSDRFSAERTGGSVSTLTIQRTQQEDSAVYLCASSFFRGNTEAFFGQGTRLTVV.

This chain connects TRBV20-1 to TRBJ1-5; the TRBD1 assignment by TCRdb is unverifiable without DNA. Per germline, CDR1 DFQATT and CDR2 SNEGSKA (reference sequence). This CDR3 contains 14 residues. The CDR3 sequence: CSARNQGGLQPQHF.

The CDR3 here is CASSPVVQLYNEQFF. V usage is TRBV18 and J usage is TRBJ2-1. The CDR3 covers 15 residues. The germline gives CDR1 KGHSH, CDR2 LQKENI.

CDR3 amino acids: CASSVRQGKDTQYF. The V and J genes are TRBV7-6 and TRBJ2-3; TCRdb gives TRBD1 as the D gene, but with no DNA this cannot be confirmed. This CDR3 is built from 14 residues. Germline CDR1 SGHVS, CDR2 FNYEAQ.

This chain links TRBV4-3 with TRBJ2-1; as DNA is missing, the TRBD1 call by TCRdb cannot be tested. The germline V gene encodes CDR1 LGHNA and CDR2 YSLEER. The CDR3 runs 14 residues. CDR3 region: CASSRKDRDNEQFF.

This sequence joins TRBV7-9 and TRBJ2-7. The CDR3 covers 16 residues. Germline values: CDR1 SEHNR, CDR2 FQNEAQ (reference sequence). CDR3 sequence reads: CASSLAASFIAYEQYF.

The CDR3 loop reads CASSLSGQENTEAFF. The chain recombines TRBV7-2 with TRBJ1-1; the TRBD1 assignment by TCRdb is unverifiable without DNA. CDR1 is SGHTA, CDR2 FQGNSA, per germline. CDR3 size: 15 residues.

The J gene is TRBJ2-3, the V gene TRBV6-5; absent DNA, TCRdb's TRBD2 call cannot be checked. Germline CDR1 MNHEY, CDR2 SVGAGI. The CDR3 extends over 17 amino acids. The CDR3 protein is CASSYGGVPDWTDTQYF.

This rearrangement joins TRBV10-2 to TRBJ2-1; with no DNA, the TCRdb D assignment of TRBD1 cannot be verified. Germline lookup yields CDR1 WSHSY and CDR2 SAAADI. The CDR3 extends over 14 amino acids. CDR3 sequence reads: CASSGIGRYNEQFF.

The chain is built from TRBV7-3 and TRBJ2-1; TCRdb reports TRBD1, a call that lacks DNA to check it against. CDR3 size: 15 residues. The germline V gene encodes CDR1 SGHTA and CDR2 FQGTGA. The chain's CDR3 is CASSLDRGGFNEQFF. Full variable domain (outside the CDR3, taken from reference TRBV7-3 and TRBJ2-1): GAGVSQTPSNKVTEKGKYVELRCDPISGHTALYWYRQSLGQGPEFLIYFQGTGAADDSGLPNDRFFAVRPEGSVSTLKIQRTERGDSAVYLCASSLDRGGFNEQFFGPGTRLTVL.

This sequence joins TRBV10-3 and TRBJ1-5; the D gene TCRdb calls, TRBD1, cannot be checked with no DNA. Germline assignment: CDR1 ENHRY and CDR2 SYGVKD. This CDR3 has 14 amino acids. The CDR3 loop reads CAISTGNLNQPQHF.

J is TRBJ2-3 and V is TRBV12-3 or TRBV12-4; the TRBD2 assignment by TCRdb is unverifiable without DNA. The CDR3 consists of 15 residues. The CDR3: CASIPLGLGGDTQYF.